This T cell receptor beta chain was captured by sequencing in a study of T-cell reconstitution after alpha-beta-depleted transplantation in children. Findings and limits, study-wide: The high TCRbeta diversity at day 60 in some patients came from surviving recipient T cells and thymic progenitors. The main origin of T-cell counts and diversity one year after transplant was newly produced T cells. Where alpha-beta T cells came from about two months after transplant was reportedly several hundred expanded graft clones.

Molecular barcoding with unique molecular identifiers was used for the TCRbeta library. TCRdb independently ran MiXCR on the PCR reads; one entry per CDR3 protein. The table includes fewer than 450,000 distinct CDR3 sequences, around 16% detected once. Note on this clonotype: The antigen remains undetermined.

Germline loops: CDR1 DFQATT, CDR2 SNEGSKA (reference sequence). Trimming cost V 4 bases and J 5 bases; bases outside gene matches: 3. The CDR3 is 13 residues long. This TCR derives from a male patient aged 2-15 years who had a stem cell transplant for acute lymphoblastic leukemia, so the T cells may come from the graft donor. Sample: PBMCs, mostly from graft donor cells, taken 360 days after TCRalphabeta/CD19-depleted stem cell transplant. The rearrangement joins TRBV20-1 to TRBJ2-2; 8 bases align to TRBD2. CDR3 region: CSANSGGTGELFF. The CDR3 coding sequence is TGCAGTGCTAACTCGGGAGGGACCGGGGAGCTGTTTTTT.